This is a list of T cell receptor beta chains from one sample in a study of cytomegalovirus exposure and HLA in healthy donors. Here immunoSEQ multiplex PCR was the method, and the copy in TCRdb shows in-frame clones only, minus some. Its table lists 130,000 to 150,000 clones. Sequenced: PBMCs. The receptors originated from a male donor in good health and CMV-seronegative. CDR3s include the opening cysteine and the closing phenylalanine or tryptophan. A D gene is named only where the DNA matches it firmly.

V gene: TRBV9
J gene: TRBJ2-5
D gene: TRBD1
CDR3 protein: CASSKTGGGETQYF
CDR3 DNA: TGTGCCAGCAGCAAGACAGGGGGCGGCGAGACCCAGTACTTC

V gene: TRBV25-1
J gene: TRBJ2-7
D gene: .
CDR3 protein: CASSGVRGQYF
CDR3 DNA: TGTGCCAGCAGTGGTGTTCGGGGGCAGTACTTC

V gene: TRBV18
J gene: TRBJ1-1
D gene: TRBD1
CDR3 protein: CASSQGQGLTEAFF
CDR3 DNA: TGTGCCAGCTCACAGGGACAGGGGCTTACTGAAGCTTTCTTT

V gene: TRBV5-1
J gene: TRBJ1-6
D gene: .
CDR3 protein: CASSPAFVGSSMDSPLHF
CDR3 DNA: TGCGCCAGCAGCCCAGCTTTTGTGGGCAGTTCCATGGATTCACCCCTCCACTTT

V gene: TRBV11-2
J gene: TRBJ2-4
D gene: TRBD1
CDR3 protein: CASSPGTVQYF
CDR3 DNA: TGTGCCAGCAGCCCTGGGACAGTTCAGTACTTC

V gene: TRBV6-5
J gene: TRBJ2-7
D gene: TRBD1
CDR3 protein: CASSYGTETYEQYF
CDR3 DNA: TGTGCCAGCAGTTACGGGACAGAGACCTACGAGCAGTACTTC

V gene: TRBV19
J gene: TRBJ2-1
D gene: .
CDR3 protein: CASRGGGGDFF
CDR3 DNA: TGTGCGAGCCGAGGAGGGGGGGGAGACTTCTTC

V gene: TRBV6-6
J gene: TRBJ2-3
D gene: .
CDR3 protein: CATGDTSSDTQYF
CDR3 DNA: TGTGCCACCGGGGACACTTCTTCGGATACGCAGTATTTT

V gene: TRBV5-6
J gene: TRBJ2-1
D gene: .
CDR3 protein: CASRQLSYNEQFF
CDR3 DNA: TGTGCCAGTAGACAGCTCTCCTACAATGAGCAGTTCTTC

V gene: TRBV5-1
J gene: TRBJ2-5
D gene: TRBD2
CDR3 protein: CASSSGEREWEETQYF
CDR3 DNA: TGCGCCAGCAGCTCCGGGGAGCGGGAGTGGGAAGAGACCCAGTACTTC

V gene: TRBV7-2
J gene: TRBJ2-5
D gene: .
CDR3 protein: CASSRGGEQETQYF
CDR3 DNA: TGTGCCAGCAGTAGAGGGGGGGAACAAGAGACCCAGTACTTC

V gene: TRBV30
J gene: TRBJ1-1
D gene: .
CDR3 protein: CAWSVLQGINTEAFF
CDR3 DNA: TGTGCCTGGAGTGTACTTCAGGGAATAAACACTGAAGCTTTCTTT

V gene: TRBV18
J gene: TRBJ2-5
D gene: TRBD1
CDR3 protein: CASSPPGGDRGQETQYF
CDR3 DNA: TGTGCCAGCTCACCACCTGGGGGTGACAGGGGGCAGGAGACCCAGTACTTC

V gene: TRBV28
J gene: TRBJ2-7
D gene: TRBD1
CDR3 protein: CASSLDRAPSSYEQYF
CDR3 DNA: TGTGCCAGCAGTTTAGACAGGGCCCCATCCTCCTACGAGCAGTACTTC

V gene: TRBV5-1
J gene: TRBJ2-5
D gene: .
CDR3 protein: CASSLAGRGWKETQYF
CDR3 DNA: TGCGCCAGCAGCTTGGCTGGCAGGGGATGGAAAGAGACCCAGTACTTC

V gene: TRBV14
J gene: TRBJ1-1
D gene: .
CDR3 protein: CASSADLGTEAFF
CDR3 DNA: TGTGCCAGCAGCGCCGACTTGGGCACTGAAGCTTTCTTT

V gene: TRBV28
J gene: TRBJ1-2
D gene: .
CDR3 protein: CASSNSGGVRGYTF
CDR3 DNA: TGTGCCAGCAGTAACTCAGGCGGGGTCCGTGGCTACACCTTC